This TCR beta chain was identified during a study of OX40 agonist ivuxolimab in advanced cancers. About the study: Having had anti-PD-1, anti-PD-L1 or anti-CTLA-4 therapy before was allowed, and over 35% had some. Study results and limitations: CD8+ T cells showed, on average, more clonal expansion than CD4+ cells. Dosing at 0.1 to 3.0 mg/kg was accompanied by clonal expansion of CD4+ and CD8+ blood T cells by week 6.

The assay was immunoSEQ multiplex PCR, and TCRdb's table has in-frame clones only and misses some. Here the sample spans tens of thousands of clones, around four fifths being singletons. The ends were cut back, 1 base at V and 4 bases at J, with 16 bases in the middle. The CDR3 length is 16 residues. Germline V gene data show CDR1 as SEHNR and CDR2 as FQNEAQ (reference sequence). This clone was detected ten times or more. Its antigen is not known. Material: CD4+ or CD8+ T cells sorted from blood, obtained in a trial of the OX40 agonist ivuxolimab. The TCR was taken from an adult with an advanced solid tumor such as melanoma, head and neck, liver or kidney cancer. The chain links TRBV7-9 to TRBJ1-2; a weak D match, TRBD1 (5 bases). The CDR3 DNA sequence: TGTGCCAGCAGCTTAGGTGGGACCCTTCCGAGCTATGGCTACACCTTC. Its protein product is CASSLGGTLPSYGYTF.